This entry is about one TCR beta chain. The antigen is unknown. V was shortened by 2 bases and J by 0 bases, with 11 bases between the two germline ends. Germline V lookup: CDR1 SNHLY, CDR2 FYNNEI. The CDR3 is 16 amino acids. These data originate in a study of T cell responses to AZD1222 COVID-19 vaccine. Study-wide results and limits: Spike was spanned by vaccine-associated CD4 TCRs, with dominance at 160-218 and 743-854. Nearly half of spike-specific TCRs reportedly target variant regions that are unmutated in the B.1.351 and B.1.1.7 variants.

TCRdb's copy holds only in-frame clones and misses some; the assay was immunoSEQ multiplex PCR. The sample holds some 120,000 clones, 85% to 90% seen once. This specimen was peripheral blood, taken on day 0 of AZD1222 vaccination. The TCR comes from an adult in good health. The V gene is TRBV2, the J gene TRBJ2-4, with no clear D. CDR3 nucleotides: TGTGCCAGCAGTGAAAGGGCGGAACTAGCCAAAAACATTCAGTACTTC. Its protein product is CASSERAELAKNIQYF.